This TCR beta chain appears in the sequencing data of a study of T cell responses to AZD1222 COVID-19 vaccine. V was clipped by 4 bases and J by 1 base, with 7 bases between them. CDR3 length: 13 amino acids. Germline lookup yields CDR1 SEHNR and CDR2 FQNEAQ (reference sequence). Sequenced by immunoSEQ multiplex PCR; TCRdb stores in-frame clones only, minus some. The data show fewer than 110,000 clones, about 87% seen once. The source is an adult in good health. The chain is built from TRBV7-9 and TRBJ1-2; the D is unclear. Sequencing was performed on peripheral blood, taken on day 0 of AZD1222 vaccination. CDR3 DNA: TGTGCCAGCAGCTCGAGCAATAACTATGGCTACACCTTC. Protein: CASSSSNNYGYTF.